A selection of T cell receptor beta chains follows, all from one sample in a study of blood T cell repertoires in COVID-19. Method: immunoSEQ multiplex PCR; TCRdb's copy keeps in-frame clones and lacks some. Of about 290,000 clones detected, approximately 80% appear once; the ten largest clones hold 4.1%. The sequenced material came from peripheral blood. Every receptor here comes from a woman aged 45-65 years with active or convalescent COVID-19. CDR3s leave out the opening cysteine and the closing phenylalanine or tryptophan. Each record gives: CDR3 protein, J gene, V gene.

ASSQTSGYYEQY TRBJ2-7 TRBV3-1/TRBV3-2
ASSLTGGSNQPQH TRBJ1-5 TRBV11-1
ASSLSYPDRGNNSPLH TRBJ1-6 TRBV6-6
ASSLSGSRGDTQY TRBJ2-3 TRBV19
ASSRTGAGDQPQH TRBJ1-5 TRBV9
ASSDRQFYGYT TRBJ1-2 TRBV6-5
ASSLEILAGSNEQF TRBJ2-1 TRBV11-2
ASSPRTGRPYEQY TRBJ2-7 TRBV18
ASSLRGGRETQY TRBJ2-5 TRBV5-5
ASSRNTASGTRS TRBJ2-7 TRBV11-2
ASSQDRGSTDTQY TRBJ2-3 TRBV7-2
AITKRAGGTGELF TRBJ2-2 TRBV10-3
ASSDSEYNEQF TRBJ2-1 TRBV6-4
AISEWGPDYGYT TRBJ1-2 TRBV10-3
ASSPDDLQGPGYT TRBJ1-2 TRBV18
ASSRGTGRMNTEAF TRBJ1-1 TRBV5-1
SVDNALGSQQF TRBJ2-1 TRBV29-1
ASSQGGSYGYT TRBJ1-2 TRBV7-2
ASSTTGIETQY TRBJ2-5 TRBV3-1/TRBV3-2
ASSLSRANEKLF TRBJ1-4 TRBV7-2
ATSRDLRLAGDNEQF TRBJ2-1 TRBV15
ATRGTATTNEKLF TRBJ1-4 TRBV25-1
ASNGWGALQNNEQF TRBJ2-1 TRBV27
ASSGQPGLAIDAYNEQF TRBJ2-1 TRBV9
ASSQDLVGQGYGYT TRBJ1-2 TRBV4-2
ASSSWASMETQY TRBJ2-5 TRBV3-1/TRBV3-2
ASSSGTGEQY TRBJ2-7 TRBV28
ASSDASGRKNPYEQY TRBJ2-7 TRBV10-2
ASSPPGLGKSSYEQY TRBJ2-7 TRBV18
ASSDNFGGSSPLNYEQY TRBJ2-7 TRBV6-1
ASSAGTGGHQPQH TRBJ1-5 TRBV9
ASSDRQAMDTQY TRBJ2-3 TRBV6-1
AYSARTIGVNSNQPQH TRBJ1-5 TRBV30
ASSWAGRVKNIQY TRBJ2-4 TRBV6-2/TRBV6-3
ASSFGREAADTQY TRBJ2-3 TRBV27
ASSTDPATNEKLF TRBJ1-4 TRBV18
ASSQTPGQGYEQY TRBJ2-7 TRBV4-2
ASSPSGRPYEQY TRBJ2-7 TRBV4-1
ASSTGTGSTEAF TRBJ1-1 TRBV28
AGDRGSYEQY TRBJ2-7 TRBV23-1
ASSGGTGNMNTEAF TRBJ1-1 TRBV9
ASSLHGGRIGNTIY TRBJ1-3 TRBV7-9
ASSSLGAGEQF TRBJ2-1 TRBV11-2
AWSVPTGRVETQY TRBJ2-5 TRBV30
ASSGQGGDTEAF TRBJ1-1 TRBV6-6
ASGPGDAATNTQY TRBJ2-3 TRBV9
ASSTDTRYEQY TRBJ2-7 TRBV11-2
ASSAEHRVSNYGYT TRBJ1-2 TRBV5-6
ASSAAGREVHEQF TRBJ2-1 TRBV9
ASSFFSGRAGDTQY TRBJ2-3 TRBV5-1
ASSLREGGTEAF TRBJ1-1 TRBV7-9
ASSPGQVTYGYT TRBJ1-2 TRBV18
ASSPAGVASGGYEQY TRBJ2-7 TRBV7-8
ASSLVSGGEAF TRBJ1-1 TRBV5-6
ASTKTDLPNINYGYT TRBJ1-2 TRBV9